This TCR beta chain was captured in a study of cytomegalovirus exposure and HLA in healthy donors. For the study at large: Previous work identified roughly 110 million unique TCR beta sequences from about 179 million T cells. Study findings and constraints: It has been reported that TCR beta sequences accurately predicted the HLA-A and HLA-B alleles of most subjects. An analysis was carried out at a later point. It showed that HLA-associated TCR beta chains were more clonally expanded than equally common non-associated chains. According to an earlier analysis, most TCR beta V segments yielded productive rearrangements about 87% or about 30% of the time.

The PCR ran on 60 Vbeta and 13 Jbeta primers. The protocol was immunoSEQ multiplex PCR, while the TCRdb copy is restricted to in-frame clones and leaves out a portion. The sample consists of some 110,000 clones, roughly 77% of them appearing once. The CDR3 runs 15 residues. Trimming took 2 bases from V and 5 from J, leaving 17 bases between them. The germline gives CDR1 SGHDT, CDR2 YYEEEE. Notes on this clone: The antigen is undetermined.

This chain connects TRBV5-6 to TRBJ2-7; tentative D call: TRBD1 (5 bases). This receptor was obtained from a man aged 40-50 years in good health and CMV-seronegative. Sequenced material: PBMCs. The CDR3 bases are TGTGCCAGCAGCTTACCCGACAGACTGCCCCACGAGCAGTACTTC. It specifies CASSLPDRLPHEQYF.